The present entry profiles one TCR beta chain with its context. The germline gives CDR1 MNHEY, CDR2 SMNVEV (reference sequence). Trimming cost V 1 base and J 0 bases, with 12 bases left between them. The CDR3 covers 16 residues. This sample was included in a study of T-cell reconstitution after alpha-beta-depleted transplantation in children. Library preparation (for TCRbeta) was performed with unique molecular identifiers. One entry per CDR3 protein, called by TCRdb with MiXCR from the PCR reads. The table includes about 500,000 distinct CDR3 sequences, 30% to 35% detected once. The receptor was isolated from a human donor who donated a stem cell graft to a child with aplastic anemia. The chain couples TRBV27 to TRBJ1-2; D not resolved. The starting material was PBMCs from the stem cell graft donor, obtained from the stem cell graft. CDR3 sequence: CASSLYGREANYGYTF. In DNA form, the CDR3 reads TGTGCCAGCAGTTTATATGGCCGGGAAGCTAACTATGGCTACACCTTC.